This TCR beta chain was recovered during a study of blood T cells in healthy people across ages. CDR1 and CDR2 (germline): MNHEY, SMNVEV (reference sequence). Trimming cost V 5 bases and J 5 bases, with 12 bases left between them. The CDR3 extends over 13 amino acids. This clonotype was picked up a small number of times. Next came a second PCR, run for roughly 7 to 12 cycles, which used a sample-barcoded 5' primer along with a J-beta primer mix. TCRdb re-derived calls from the 5' RACE reads in MiXCR, one entry per CDR3 protein. The table includes approximately 1.5 million distinct CDR3 sequences, roughly 30% detected once. Every sample had a minimum of 7 million PBMCs isolated.

The chain employs TRBV27 and TRBJ1-2; D might be TRBD1 (5 bases). The sample consisted of blood. The TCR was taken from a woman younger than 45 in good health. The CDR3 DNA sequence: TGTGCCAGCAGTAGAACGGCAGGGTATGGCTACACCTTC. Protein sequence: CASSRTAGYGYTF.